This T cell receptor (beta chain) is drawn from a study of T cell responses to AZD1222 COVID-19 vaccine. The CDR3 runs to 13 residues. Germline V gene sequence: CDR1 GTSNPN, CDR2 SVGIG (reference sequence). The trim removed 4 bases at V and 5 bases at J, leaving 6 bases unmatched. Comment on this clone: Its target is unknown.

Sequenced by immunoSEQ multiplex PCR; TCRdb stores in-frame clones only, minus some. This sample carries 140,000 or so clones, around 90% of them seen once, and the ten largest clones take around 1.7%. Notes on the study in general: Every sample of the repertoires postdated the peak T cell response. Donors were chiefly white British, with a greater number of females, and clonal diversity was perhaps underestimated.

This chain uses TRBV30 with TRBJ2-3, with TRBD2 matching 7 bases. This TCR was recovered from an adult who received the AZD1222 COVID-19 vaccine. This specimen was peripheral blood, taken 28 days after the second AZD1222 dose. DNA for the CDR3: TGTGCCTGGAATAGCGGGCAGGAAGATACGCAGTATTTT. This sequence encodes CAWNSGQEDTQYF.